Included here is one T cell receptor (beta chain) sequence, with context. Its target antigen remains unknown. The record has no base qualities; no much larger clone is one base away. The treatment or condition label, read with the paper, signifies: in vitro stimulation with specific CMV peptide epitopes to enrich CMV-specific T cells. The CDR3 covers 16 residues, taking in both the cysteine and the phenylalanine. CDR3 DNA only is kept here, 48 bases in frame from base 1. The junction carries 20 bases between V and J, which are trimmed by 1 base and 10 bases respectively. The germline V gene (reference sequence) specifies SGHAT as CDR1 and FQDESV as CDR2. This record comes from a study of T cell repertoires in cytomegalovirus infection (dated by TCRdb to between 2018 and 2021). Turning to the overall study: Recently identified HLA-C-restricted CMV epitopes, whose presentation resists viral immunomodulation, were targeted by peptide stimulations together with well-studied HLA-B-restricted epitopes. Because public TCR beta signatures pointed to carriage of CMV infection together with the matching HLA type, the HLA type of each donor mattered for the analysis.

The sequencer listed for this sample is Illumina HiSeq 1500. TCRdb passed the public sequencing reads through fastp at Q25 and MiXCR, retaining productive beta sequences. Rows with one shared CDR3 protein collapse into an entry with the most common genes and DNA. In all, the sample holds approximately 600,000 distinct CDR3 sequences, and over 35% of those were seen once. The ten largest clonotypes hold more than 40% of the sample. The study at large found these results: Cumulative frequency of public TCR beta family members discriminated carriers of CMV infection plus the relevant HLA type in this cohort and an independent roughly 350-donor cohort. In the ex vivo response, HLA-C-restricted CMV-specific TCR beta clonotypes were dominant, and in two of eight donors the single most frequent clonotype came from this HLA-C-restricted group.

The rearranged chain carries TRBV11-1 and TRBJ2-1; the D gene cannot be named for sure. The sequencing here drew on cultured PBMCs, taken from culture after CMV antigen stimulation. The source of this sequence is a human donor in good health (CMV status not recorded). Some clones in this sample may be carry-over from other donors' samples. The bases are TGTGCCAGCAGCTTAGGCGACAAGACCGGTGGTTGGGAGCAGTTCTTC. Protein translation: CASSLGDKTGGWEQFF.